The TCR beta chain described here comes from a study of blood T cell repertoires in COVID-19 (dated by TCRdb to 2018 to 2020). Notes on the research overall: The collaborator samples originated in the United States, Italy and Spain and spanned the acute and convalescent phases of COVID-19. Samples were obtained from the ongoing ImmuneRACE study (first 160 participants) and from 950 to 1,500 subjects provided by 6 global collaborators. A freely available public database, intended as a resource for researchers studying the immune response to SARS-CoV-2, is where the repertoires were released. The material from the prospective study consisted of cDNA or gDNA derived from T cells, B-cell-depleted T cells, or PBMCs. Nearly every sample came with metadata listing a de-identified subject ID, COVID-19 status, age in years and sex. Where HLA class I and class II types were available, the types were taken from metadata supplied by the sample provider, not from assay-based typing. Deeply sampled blood TCRbeta repertoires from subjects exposed to, actively infected with, or recovered from COVID-19 were included in the dataset.

One collaborating source in Seattle enrolled patients during active infection and followed them longitudinally through the course of disease. The collaborating institutions used their own protocols to collect whole blood in K2EDTA tubes. For TCRbeta analysis, collaborators shipped samples in one of three forms: frozen whole blood, isolated PBMCs, or DNA extracted from either of those sample types. Regarding this clone: Its antigen target is currently unknown. Base quality data are lacking; no much larger clone is found one base away.

General conclusions and limits of the study: The amount of clinical and demographic metadata varied by source and participant and was provided uncurated.

The CDR3 goes from the cysteine to the phenylalanine over 10 residues. This entry keeps only the CDR3 DNA: 30 bases, framed from base 1. The immunoSEQ Assay, a bias-controlled multiplex PCR, was used to amplify TCRbeta CDR3 regions from genomic DNA. The source study handled its data this way. The number of nucleated cells in each sample was estimated by amplification of reference gene primers within the assay. Sequence reads were collapsed and filtered to measure the absolute abundance of every unique TCRbeta CDR3 rearrangement. Productive Simpson clonality was computed per sample as the square root of Simpson's diversity index over productive rearrangements. The table comes from immuneACCESS by way of TCRdb, which keeps in-frame sequences with V and J called. Part of the clones is missing from these tables; in studies checked, under half for an unresolved V gene and the rest for unknown reasons. That table gives V, J and clone size, and the DNA gave D and trimming. This sample comprises about 160,000 clones, about 88% of them detected only once. The ten largest make up around 0.63% of the sample.

The chain links TRBV7-5 with TRBJ1-5; the D call TRBD1 from the table was never checked on the DNA. TRBV7-5 is flagged as a pseudogene. The source of this sequence is a man between 60 and 70 years old with COVID-19, enrolled during active disease. Source material: peripheral blood. The bases read TGTGCCAGAAGCTCAGAACCCCAGCATTTT. Its translation reads: CARSSEPQHF.